The 27 T cell receptor beta chains below come from one sample, sequenced in a study of low-dose radiotherapy and immunotherapy resistance in tumors (dated by TCRdb to the early 2020s). First-strand cDNA was synthesized using Superscript III and a set of TRAV- and TRBV-specific primers, so that both TCRalpha and TCRbeta chains were covered. A roughly 19-cycle PCR with Phusion amplified the TCRs, pairing a constant-region primer with the adapter that was attached to the V primers. The public reads were reprocessed in TCRdb via fastp at Q25 and MiXCR, keeping in-frame beta chains. All rows with the same CDR3 protein become a single entry with the most common DNA and genes. For this sample there are about 11,000 distinct CDR3 sequences; about 51% appear just once. The top ten hold roughly 8% of the sample. The receptors were sampled from a human donor with advanced metastatic prostate, ovarian, gallbladder or colorectal cancer (not recorded which). This table probably holds off-target reads from a library built for another chain.

The chain uses TRBV5-1 and TRBJ2-2; D possibly uses TRBD1 or TRBD2 (5 bases each). CDR3 length: 17 residues. The V gene lost 0 bases and the J gene lost 4 bases, with 16 bases spanning the gap. Per germline, CDR1 SGHRS and CDR2 YFSETQ. The CDR3: CASSLERGTAGTGELFF. The CDR3 DNA follows: TGCGCCAGCAGCTTGGAACGTGGGACCGCCGGCACCGGGGAGCTGTTTTTT. The whole variable domain, filled in from reference TRBV5-1 and TRBJ2-2, reads KAGVTQTPRYLIKTRGQQVTLSCSPISGHRSVSWYQQTPGQGLQFLFEYFSETQRNKGNFPGRFSGRQFSNSRSEMNVSTLELGDSALYLCASSLERGTAGTGELFFGEGSRLTVL.

The V call is TRBV7-2, the J call TRBJ2-1; tentatively, D is TRBD1 (6 bases). The V and J ends lost 5 bases and 3 bases respectively, with 11 bases between them. CDR1 and CDR2 (germline): SGHTA, FQGNSA. The CDR3 sequence is 14 residues long. The CDR3 reads CASSPEGVYNEQFF. As DNA, the CDR3 is TGTGCCAGCAGCCCAGAGGGGGTCTACAATGAGCAGTTCTTC.

CDR3 amino acids: CSVWQIAEAFF. As DNA, the CDR3 is TGCAGCGTGTGGCAGATCGCTGAAGCTTTCTTT. V gene TRBV29-1 combines with J gene TRBJ1-1; no reliable D call. V was shortened by 6 bases and J by 6 bases, with 11 bases between the two germline ends. Germline V CDR1 and CDR2: SQVTM, ANQGSEA. This CDR3 is 11 amino acids long.

This clonotype turned up a few times. The genes are TRBV28 and TRBJ1-5; D ambiguous. Germline values: CDR1 MDHEN, CDR2 SYDVKM. This CDR3 has 12 residues. V was shortened by 6 bases and J by 7 bases, with 10 bases between the two germline ends. The CDR3 loop is CASSHRRQPQHF. CDR3 nucleotide sequence: TGTGCCAGCAGCCACAGACGGCAGCCCCAGCATTTT.

J is TRBJ2-5 and V is TRBV12-5; D gene ambiguous. V was cut by 3 bases and J by 1 base, with 6 bases left in between. In germline, CDR1 is LGHNT, CDR2 FRNRAP. The CDR3 contains 13 residues. CDR3 bases: TGTGCTAGTGGTTTTGGTCCCCAAGAGACCCAGTACTTC. It is translated as CASGFGPQETQYF. Looking up the rest from reference TRBV12-5 and TRBJ2-5 gives the full variable domain: DARVTQTPRHKVTEMGQEVTMRCQPILGHNTVFWYRQTMMQGLELLAYFRNRAPLDDSGMPKDRFSAEMPDATLATLKIQPSEPRDSAVYFCASGFGPQETQYFGPGTRLLVL.

The genes are TRBV5-6 and TRBJ2-1; D gene ambiguous. Germline V lookup: CDR1 SGHDT, CDR2 YYEEEE. V was shortened by 2 bases and J by 8 bases, with 5 bases between the two germline ends. The CDR3 totals 11 residues. CDR3 DNA sequence: TGTGCCAGCAGCTTAAATTATGAGCAGTTCTTC. Its translation is CASSLNYEQFF.

This clonotype was counted a few times. The rearrangement links TRBV18 to TRBJ2-7, with 12 bases aligning to TRBD1. This CDR3 has 14 amino acids. Trimming cost V 3 bases and J 6 bases; bases outside gene matches: 3. Germline V gene lookup returns CDR1 KGHSH and CDR2 LQKENI. The CDR3 reads CASSPGQGAVEQYF. The CDR3 DNA follows: TGTGCCAGCTCACCGGGACAGGGGGCCGTCGAGCAGTACTTC.

V gene TRBV12-3 or TRBV12-4 combines with J gene TRBJ2-1; D is undetermined. V lost 2 bases, J lost 10 bases, and 9 bases lay in between. The CDR3 is 12 residues long. CDR3 loop: CASSLMRPEQFF. The CDR3 bases are TGTGCCAGCAGTTTAATGAGACCGGAGCAGTTCTTC.

The CDR3 DNA reads as TGTGCCAGCAGCGTAGGGGGACAGGGGGCTCGTGGCTACACCTTC. Protein sequence: CASSVGGQGARGYTF. The chain joins TRBV9 to TRBJ1-2; 12 bases align to TRBD1. Germline CDR1 and CDR2: SGDLS and YYNGEE. With 0 bases clipped from V and 7 bases from J, the junction kept 4 bases outside the gene matches. The CDR3 consists of 15 residues.

This chain connects TRBV6-6 to TRBJ2-6; D gene ambiguous. Germline CDR1 is MNHNY and CDR2 is SVGAGI (reference sequence). V was clipped by 7 bases and J by 4 bases, with 11 bases between them. The length of the CDR3 is 14 residues. CDR3 coding DNA: TGTGCCAGCACCCCCGTGTCCGGGGCCAACGTCCTGACTTTC. Encoded protein: CASTPVSGANVLTF.

The chain is built from TRBV10-3 and TRBJ2-7; no definite D call. The CDR3 sequence is 14 residues long. V dropped 8 bases and J dropped 2 bases, with 16 bases sitting between them. In germline, CDR1 is ENHRY, CDR2 SYGVKD. The CDR3 loop reads CAIGAGDGPYEQYF. CDR3 nucleotide sequence: TGTGCCATCGGCGCCGGAGATGGGCCCTACGAGCAGTACTTC.

The rearrangement joins TRBV9 to TRBJ1-1; maybe TRBD1 (5 bases). Germline CDR1 reads SGDLS; CDR2 reads YYNGEE. V lost 0 bases and J 9 bases, leaving 15 bases between the germline ends. The CDR3 extends over 14 amino acids. DNA of the CDR3: TGTGCCAGCAGCGTAGGGGGCACACAGGAAAAAGCTTTCTTT. This encodes CASSVGGTQEKAFF.

V and J are TRBV10-3 and TRBJ1-2; maybe TRBD1 (6 bases). CDR1 ENHRY and CDR2 SYGVKD come from the germline V gene. V lost 6 bases, J lost 7 bases, and 18 bases lay in between. CDR3 length: 14 residues. This CDR3 is CAISASSGDAGYTF. CDR3 coding DNA: TGTGCCATCAGCGCCTCGTCAGGGGACGCTGGCTACACCTTC.

There are a few counts of this clonotype. This chain links TRBV21-1 with TRBJ2-1; no DNA check was done on the table's D call, TRBD1. TRBV21-1 is described as a pseudogene. This CDR3 has 13 residues. CDR3 amino acids: CASERGALNEQFF. The CDR3, as DNA: TGTGCCAGCGAGCGGGGGGCTCTCAATGAGCAGTTCTTC.

This clonotype appeared a few times. The V call is TRBV12-3 or TRBV12-4, the J call TRBJ2-7, with 8 bases identical to TRBD1. This CDR3 is built from 14 residues. The ends lost 1 base at V and 4 bases at J; junction bases unmatched: 3. The CDR3 region is CASSLGQGKYEQYF. The CDR3 DNA reads TGTGCCAGCAGTTTAGGACAGGGGAAGTACGAGCAGTACTTC.

V and J are TRBV18 and TRBJ2-1; 7 bases line up with TRBD1. CDR3 size: 16 residues. The V and J ends lost 3 bases and 3 bases, in that order; junction bases with no gene match: 8. CDR1 and CDR2 (germline): KGHSH, LQKENI. CDR3 in amino acids: CASSPRQGLGYNEQFF. CDR3 DNA sequence: TGTGCCAGCTCACCTAGACAGGGCCTAGGCTACAATGAGCAGTTCTTC. Filled out from reference TRBV18 and TRBJ2-1, the complete variable domain reads NAGVMQNPRHLVRRRGQEARLRCSPMKGHSHVYWYRQLPEEGLKFMVYLQKENIIDESGMPKERFSAEFPKEGPSILRIQQVVRGDSAAYFCASSPRQGLGYNEQFFGPGTRLTVL.

In DNA form, the CDR3 reads TGCGCCAGCAGCGAAGTACTAGCGGGGGTCACGGGAAATGAGCAGTTCTTC. It is translated as CASSEVLAGVTGNEQFF. The chain recombines TRBV5-1 with TRBJ2-1, with 11 bases fitting TRBD2. Trimming removed 4 bases from V and 7 bases from J; junction bases left unmatched: 13. CDR1 and CDR2 from the germline V gene are SGHRS and YFSETQ. The CDR3 loop spans 17 amino acids.

This chain links TRBV2 with TRBJ2-2, with 8 bases fitting TRBD1. Looked up from germline, CDR1 is SNHLY and CDR2 is FYNNEI. The CDR3 length is 16 residues. The V segment lost 7 bases and the J segment 7 bases; nucleotides outside the gene matches: 14. The CDR3 DNA is TGTGCCAGCATCGGAGTTGGGGACAGGAGGGGCGGGGAGCTGTTTTTT. Its translation: CASIGVGDRRGGELFF. Drawing the rest from reference TRBV2 and TRBJ2-2, the complete variable domain is EPEVTQTPSHQVTQMGQEVILRCVPISNHLYFYWYRQILGQKVEFLVSFYNNEISEKSEIFDDQFSVERPDGSNFTLKIRSTKLEDSAMYFCASIGVGDRRGGELFFGEGSRLTVL.

The V and J genes are TRBV3-1 and TRBJ1-5, with D unresolved. In germline, CDR1 is LGHDT, CDR2 YNNKEL (reference sequence). Trimming took off 1 base at V and 7 bases at J, with 11 bases between the two ends. The CDR3 runs 14 residues. CDR3 loop: CASSQGQAEQPQHF. The CDR3 nucleotides are TGTGCCAGCAGCCAAGGCCAGGCGGAACAGCCCCAGCATTTT.

This clonotype was observed a single time. The gene calls are TRBV10-3 and TRBJ1-1; weak D call: TRBD1 (6 bases). Germline-derived CDR1 and CDR2 are ENHRY and SYGVKD. Trimming removed 3 bases from V and 5 bases from J, with 19 bases in between. The CDR3 has 16 residues. The CDR3 loop is CAISEPTTGRRTEAFF. The CDR3 bases are TGTGCCATCAGTGAACCCACAACAGGGCGGAGAACTGAAGCTTTCTTT.

This clonotype was seen more than once but under ten times. This sequence joins TRBV5-1 and TRBJ2-7; D unclear. V lost 2 bases and J 3 bases, leaving 3 bases between the germline ends. The CDR3 extends over 11 amino acids. CDR1 and CDR2 (germline): SGHRS, YFSETQ. The CDR3, as DNA: TGCGCCAGCAGCTTAGACTACGAGCAGTACTTC. Protein: CASSLDYEQYF.

The V call is TRBV19, the J call TRBJ2-1, with TRBD2 as a possible D gene (6 bases). CDR1 and CDR2 (germline): LNHDA, SQIVND (reference sequence). The CDR3 contains 16 residues. V shed 1 base and J shed 2 bases, with 12 bases lying between them. Written as DNA, the CDR3 is TGTGCCAGTAGTATAGGGAGGGGTTTCACCTACAATGAGCAGTTCTTC. It codes for CASSIGRGFTYNEQFF.

This chain uses TRBV5-4 with TRBJ2-1; 8 bases map to TRBD1. CDR1 SGHNT and CDR2 YYREEE come from the germline V gene (reference sequence). The V gene end was trimmed by 8 bases and the J gene end by 7 bases; junction bases not matched to a gene: 11. This CDR3 is built from 14 residues. The CDR3 bases are TGTGCCAGTAGGTCGGCAGGGGGCTGGAATGAGCAGTTCTTC. As protein: CASRSAGGWNEQFF.

This clonotype has more than one count but fewer than ten. This rearrangement joins TRBV3-1 to TRBJ1-1; no definite D call. Trimming took 1 base from V and 2 from J, leaving 5 bases between them. This CDR3 comprises 13 residues. CDR1 LGHDT and CDR2 YNNKEL come from the germline V gene (reference sequence). CDR3 protein: CASSQGVNTEAFF. CDR3 nucleotides: TGTGCCAGCAGCCAAGGCGTTAACACTGAAGCTTTCTTT.

In its sample, this clonotype was seen a few times. The chain is built from TRBV4-1 and TRBJ2-5; maybe TRBD1 (5 bases). The CDR3 loop spans 13 amino acids. V lost 3 bases and J 4 bases, leaving 9 bases between the germline ends. Germline assignment: CDR1 MGHRA and CDR2 YSYEKL. Here the CDR3 reads CASSQTVGETQYF. The CDR3 region has the DNA TGCGCCAGCAGCCAGACAGTCGGAGAGACCCAGTACTTC.

The chain recombines TRBV10-3 with TRBJ2-1; 9 bases match TRBD2. Trimming removed 4 bases from V and 1 base from J; junction bases left unmatched: 5. The length of the CDR3 is 16 residues. Germline loops: CDR1 ENHRY, CDR2 SYGVKD. In DNA, the CDR3 is TGTGCCATCAGTGGCGGGGGGGATCGGTCCTACAATGAGCAGTTCTTC. Its translation: CAISGGGDRSYNEQFF.

In this sample, this clonotype is hyperexpanded. This chain uses TRBV5-1 with TRBJ2-4; 8 nucleotides agree with TRBD2. This CDR3 region has 16 residues. Germline lookup yields CDR1 SGHRS and CDR2 YFSETQ. The V and J ends lost 0 bases and 2 bases, in that order; junction bases with no gene match: 4. The CDR3 DNA follows: TGCGCCAGCAGCTTGGTCCGGGGGGGAACCAAAAACATTCAGTACTTC. Translation gives CASSLVRGGTKNIQYF.